Shown below are 21 T cell receptor beta chains from a single sample sequenced in a study of OX40 agonist ivuxolimab in advanced cancers. Produced via immunoSEQ multiplex PCR; TCRdb's table is partial and in-frame only. The repertoire consists of under 90,000 clones, with approximately 83% occurring once and the leading ten covering approximately 1.5%. This specimen was CD4+ or CD8+ T cells sorted from blood, taken in a trial of the OX40 agonist ivuxolimab. The receptors here all came from an adult with an advanced solid tumor such as melanoma, head and neck, liver or kidney cancer.

This clone was recorded only once. This CDR3 is CASRPLQGSSGVNTGELFF. Here the CDR3 DNA reads TGTGCCAGCAGGCCGCTACAGGGGTCTAGCGGGGTGAACACCGGGGAGCTGTTTTTT. This chain joins TRBV27 and TRBJ2-2, with 9 bases identical to TRBD2. V shed 6 bases, J shed 1 base, and the junction held 15 bases outside the gene matches. CDR3 length: 19 amino acids. The germline CDR1 and CDR2 sequences are MNHEY and SMNVEV (reference sequence).

J is TRBJ1-4 and V is TRBV28, with 9 nucleotides matching TRBD1. The CDR3 has 16 residues. Germline values: CDR1 MDHEN, CDR2 SYDVKM. V trimming: 2 bases; J trimming: 8 bases; junction bases outside the gene matches: 9. The CDR3 nucleotides are TGTGCCAGCAGTTTACTGGACAGGGGCGGTCGAGAAAAACTGTTTTTT. It specifies CASSLLDRGGREKLFF.

The rearrangement joins TRBV9 to TRBJ2-2; D is ambiguous. V gave up 2 bases and J gave up 4 bases, with 6 bases separating them. This CDR3 is built from 13 residues. Germline V gene lookup returns CDR1 SGDLS and CDR2 YYNGEE. The CDR3: CASSVNPTGELFF. The CDR3 DNA sequence: TGTGCCAGCAGCGTTAACCCCACCGGGGAGCTGTTTTTT.

The chain employs TRBV7-2 and TRBJ1-1; 8 bases map to TRBD1. The CDR3 totals 15 residues. The V gene end was trimmed by 5 bases and the J gene end by 4 bases; junction bases not matched to a gene: 9. The germline V gene encodes CDR1 SGHTA and CDR2 FQGNSA. CDR3 bases: TGTGCCAGCAGCCGGGGGGGACAGGCGGCCACTGAAGCTTTCTTT. Translation gives CASSRGGQAATEAFF.

CDR3 DNA: TGTGCCATCAGTGGACAGGGACGAACCGGGGAGCTGTTTTTT. Residues: CAISGQGRTGELFF. The genes are TRBV10-3 and TRBJ2-2; 7 nucleotides align to TRBD1. From germline, CDR1 is ENHRY and CDR2 SYGVKD. Losses at the gene ends were 4 bases for V and 5 bases for J; bases not matched to a gene: 4. The CDR3 runs to 14 residues.

The chain links TRBV5-1 to TRBJ2-6; no reliable D call. Germline loops: CDR1 SGHRS, CDR2 YFSETQ. The length of the CDR3 is 17 residues. Trimming pared 0 bases from V and 0 bases from J, leaving 10 bases between. The CDR3 spells CASSLGTEHSGANVLTF. CDR3 DNA sequence: TGCGCCAGCAGCTTGGGAACAGAACACTCTGGGGCCAACGTCCTGACTTTC.

This clone has a count of ten or more. The V call is TRBV5-1, the J call TRBJ1-2; TRBD1 is a possible D gene (6 bases). V lost 7 bases to trimming and J lost 2 bases, with 12 bases between them. The CDR3 spans 13 residues. Germline V gene sequence: CDR1 SGHRS, CDR2 YFSETQ. CDR3 DNA: TGCGCCAGCGGGACACGGCCCAACTATGGCTACACCTTC. This codes for CASGTRPNYGYTF.

The rearrangement joins TRBV29-1 to TRBJ1-3; D is unclear. Germline V lookup: CDR1 SQVTM, CDR2 ANQGSEA. The CDR3 length is 18 residues. With 4 bases removed from V and 1 base from J, the gap between germline ends came to 23 bases. The CDR3 reads CSVVGTEEVDRSGNTIYF. In DNA, the CDR3 is TGCAGCGTTGTAGGCACCGAGGAAGTAGATAGATCTGGAAACACCATATATTTT.

The chain combines TRBV4-2 with TRBJ2-7; D uncertain. Germline-derived CDR1 and CDR2 are LGHNA and YNFKEQ. The CDR3 loop spans 19 amino acids. Trimming stripped 0 bases from V and 1 base from J, with 22 bases between. Written as DNA, the CDR3 is TGTGCCAGCAGCCAAGAAACCCTCTGGGTTGCAGTAAGGTCCTACGAGCAGTACTTC. Translation: CASSQETLWVAVRSYEQYF.

The chain joins TRBV7-8 to TRBJ2-5; 8 bases are shared with TRBD1. From germline, CDR1 is SGHVS and CDR2 FQNEAQ. The CDR3 spans 15 residues. Trimming at V came to 2 bases and at J to 4 bases, leaving 6 bases not matched to a gene. CDR3 in DNA: TGTGCCAGCAGCTTATTCGGACAGGGTTCAGAGACCCAGTACTTC. It codes for CASSLFGQGSETQYF. The complete variable domain, with remaining parts taken from reference TRBV7-8 and TRBJ2-5, reads GAGVSQSPRYKVAKRGQDVALRCDPISGHVSLFWYQQALGQGPEFLTYFQNEAQLDKSGLPSDRFFAERPEGSVSTLKIQRTQQEDSAVYLCASSLFGQGSETQYFGPGTRLLVL.

The rearrangement uses TRBV11-2 and TRBJ1-1; 8 bases fit TRBD1. V trimming: 3 bases; J trimming: 5 bases; junction bases outside the gene matches: 11. CDR1 is SGHAT, CDR2 FQNNGV, per germline. The CDR3 contains 16 residues. The CDR3, as DNA: TGTGCCAGCAGCTTGGGTAACAGGGGGGGTTGGACTGAAGCTTTCTTT. This codes for CASSLGNRGGWTEAFF.

The chain carries TRBV27 and TRBJ2-7; possibly TRBD1 for D (5 bases). V was cut by 2 bases and J by 2 bases, with 16 bases left in between. This CDR3 has 16 residues. CDR1 and CDR2 (germline): MNHEY, SMNVEV (reference sequence). The CDR3 region is CASSLGAWGTTYEQYF. The CDR3 DNA is TGTGCCAGCAGTTTAGGGGCCTGGGGAACAACCTACGAGCAGTACTTC.

The chain combines TRBV11-2 with TRBJ1-2; D is ambiguous. V was pared by 0 bases and J by 5 bases, with 7 bases between. The CDR3 is made up of 13 amino acids. Germline V gene data show CDR1 as SGHAT and CDR2 as FQNNGV. The CDR3 spells CASSLDRDYGYTF. In DNA, the CDR3 is TGTGCCAGCAGCTTAGACAGAGATTATGGCTACACCTTC.

In this sample, this clone turned up once. The chain links TRBV25-1 to TRBJ1-3; weak D call: TRBD1 (6 bases). CDR1 is MGHDK, CDR2 SYGVNS, per germline. Trimming cost V 4 bases and J 0 bases, with 13 bases left between them. The CDR3 spans 16 residues. The CDR3 sequence is CASSGWDMSSGNTIYF. The CDR3 DNA follows: TGTGCCAGCAGTGGCTGGGACATGAGCTCTGGAAACACCATATATTTT.

This clone has a single count. The chain employs TRBV5-1 and TRBJ2-5, with TRBD2 matching 12 bases. Trimming cost V 0 bases and J 1 base; bases outside gene matches: 4. Germline assignment: CDR1 SGHRS and CDR2 YFSETQ. The CDR3 loop spans 17 amino acids. CDR3 sequence (DNA): TGCGCCAGCAGCTTGGCGACTAGCGGGGGCCCCCAAGAGACCCAGTACTTC. This codes for CASSLATSGGPQETQYF.

V and J are TRBV5-4 and TRBJ2-4, with TRBD1 matching 7 bases. This CDR3 is 18 amino acids long. With 4 bases clipped from V and 0 bases from J, the junction kept 13 bases outside the gene matches. Per germline, CDR1 SGHNT and CDR2 YYREEE (reference sequence). CDR3 residues: CASSHRQGNILAKNIQYF. The CDR3 bases are TGTGCCAGCAGCCATCGACAGGGTAATATCCTAGCCAAAAACATTCAGTACTTC. The full variable domain, its missing parts supplied by reference TRBV5-4 and TRBJ2-4, is ETGVTQSPTHLIKTRGQQVTLRCSSQSGHNTVSWYQQALGQGPQFIFQYYREEENGRGNFPPRFSGLQFPNYSSELNVNALELDDSALYLCASSHRQGNILAKNIQYFGAGTRLSVL.

The CDR3 reads CASSQTGANYGYTF. The CDR3 DNA is TGTGCCAGCAGCCAAACGGGGGCTAACTATGGCTACACCTTC. This rearrangement joins TRBV5-5 to TRBJ1-2, with a weak D call TRBD1 (5 bases). The CDR3 has 14 residues. Per the germline V gene, CDR1 is SGHKS and CDR2 is YYEKEE (reference sequence). The V end was cut by 4 bases, the J end by 0 bases, with 10 bases between.

CDR3 coding DNA: TGTGCCAGCAGCCCACAGGGGCCTACCTACGAGCAGTACTTC. As protein: CASSPQGPTYEQYF. The chain employs TRBV28 and TRBJ2-7; 7 bases map to TRBD1. Germline values: CDR1 MDHEN, CDR2 SYDVKM. CDR3 length: 14 residues. The J segment lost 2 bases and the V segment lost 6 bases, leaving 7 bases of the junction unmatched. The whole variable domain, filled in from reference TRBV28 and TRBJ2-7, reads DVKVTQSSRYLVKRTGEKVFLECVQDMDHENMFWYRQDPGLGLRLIYFSYDVKMKEKGDIPEGYSVSREKKERFSLILESASTNQTSMYLCASSPQGPTYEQYFGPGTRLTVT.

V and J are TRBV14 and TRBJ2-3, with 7 bases matching TRBD1. Germline CDR1 reads SGHDN; CDR2 reads FVKESK. The CDR3 covers 14 residues. V dropped 5 bases and J dropped 1; count of bases not matched to a gene: 3. The CDR3 region is CASSGQVGTDTQYF. CDR3 DNA sequence: TGTGCCAGCAGCGGACAGGTTGGCACAGATACGCAGTATTTT.

The chain uses TRBV6-1 and TRBJ2-1; D remains ambiguous. The CDR3 consists of 12 residues. Trimming cost V 4 bases and J 4 bases, with 5 bases left between them. From germline, CDR1 is MNHNS and CDR2 SASEGT. Written as DNA, the CDR3 is TGTGCCAGCAGTGTTTATTACAATGAGCAGTTCTTC. Translating gives CASSVYYNEQFF.

V usage is TRBV18 and J usage is TRBJ1-1; no reliable D call. V was pared by 4 bases and J by 3 bases, with 18 bases between. The CDR3 runs to 16 residues. Germline CDR1 reads KGHSH; CDR2 reads LQKENI. CDR3 nucleotides: TGTGCCAGCTCACTGTCGGGCCTCCCTGGGGACACTGAAGCTTTCTTT. It yields the protein CASSLSGLPGDTEAFF.